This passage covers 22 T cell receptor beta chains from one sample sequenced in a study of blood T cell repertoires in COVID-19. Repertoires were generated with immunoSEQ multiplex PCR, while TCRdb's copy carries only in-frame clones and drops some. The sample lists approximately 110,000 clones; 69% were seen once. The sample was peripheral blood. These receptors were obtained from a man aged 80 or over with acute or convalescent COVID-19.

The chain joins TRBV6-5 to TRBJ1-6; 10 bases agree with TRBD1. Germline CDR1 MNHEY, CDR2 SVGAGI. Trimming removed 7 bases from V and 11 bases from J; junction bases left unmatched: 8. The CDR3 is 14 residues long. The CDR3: CASNRDRGSAPLHF. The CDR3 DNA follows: TGTGCCAGCAACAGGGACAGGGGAAGTGCACCCCTCCACTTT.

CDR3 in DNA: TGTGCCAGCAGCTCCATCTATGGCTACACCTTC. Translation: CASSSIYGYTF. The chain joins TRBV7-2 to TRBJ1-2; D not certain. V dropped 4 bases and J dropped 4 bases, with 4 bases sitting between them. This CDR3 has 11 residues. Germline loops: CDR1 SGHTA, CDR2 FQGNSA.

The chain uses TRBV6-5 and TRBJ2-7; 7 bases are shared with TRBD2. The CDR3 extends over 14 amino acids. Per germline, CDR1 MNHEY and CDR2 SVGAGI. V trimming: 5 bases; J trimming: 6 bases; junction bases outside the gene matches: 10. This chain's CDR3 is CASSREAGSAEQYF. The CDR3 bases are TGTGCCAGCAGTAGAGAAGCGGGAAGTGCCGAGCAGTACTTC.

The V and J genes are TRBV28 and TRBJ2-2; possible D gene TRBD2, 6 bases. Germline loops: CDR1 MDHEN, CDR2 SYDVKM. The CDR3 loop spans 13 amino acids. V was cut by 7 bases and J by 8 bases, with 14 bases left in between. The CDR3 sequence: CASILGGAGELFF. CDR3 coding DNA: TGTGCCAGCATCCTGGGGGGAGCTGGGGAGCTGTTTTTT. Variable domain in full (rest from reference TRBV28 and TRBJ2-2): DVKVTQSSRYLVKRTGEKVFLECVQDMDHENMFWYRQDPGLGLRLIYFSYDVKMKEKGDIPEGYSVSREKKERFSLILESASTNQTSMYLCASILGGAGELFFGEGSRLTVL.

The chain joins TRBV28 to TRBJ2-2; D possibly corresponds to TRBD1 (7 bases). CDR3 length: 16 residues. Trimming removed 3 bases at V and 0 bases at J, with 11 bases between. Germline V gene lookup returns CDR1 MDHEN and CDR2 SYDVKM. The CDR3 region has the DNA TGTGCCAGCAGTTTCAGGGGGGCTCCGAACACCGGGGAGCTGTTTTTT. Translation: CASSFRGAPNTGELFF.

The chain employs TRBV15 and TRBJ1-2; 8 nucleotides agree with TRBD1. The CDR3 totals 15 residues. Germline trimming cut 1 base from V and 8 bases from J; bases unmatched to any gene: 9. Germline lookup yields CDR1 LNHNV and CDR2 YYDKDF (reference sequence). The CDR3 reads CATSRALTGEGGYTF. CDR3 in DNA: TGTGCCACCAGCAGAGCCCTGACAGGGGAGGGAGGCTACACCTTC. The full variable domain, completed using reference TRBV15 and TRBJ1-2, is DAMVIQNPRYQVTQFGKPVTLSCSQTLNHNVMYWYQQKSSQAPKLLFHYYDKDFNNEADTPDNFQSRRPNTSFCFLDIRSPGLGDTAMYLCATSRALTGEGGYTFGSGTRLTVV.

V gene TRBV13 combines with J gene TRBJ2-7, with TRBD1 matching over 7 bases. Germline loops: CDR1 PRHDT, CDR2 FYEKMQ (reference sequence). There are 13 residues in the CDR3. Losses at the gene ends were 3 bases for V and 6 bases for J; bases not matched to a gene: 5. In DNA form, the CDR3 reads TGTGCCAGCAGCTTCGGACAGGCCGGCGAGCAGTACTTC. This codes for CASSFGQAGEQYF.

The CDR3 sequence is CAISYTGSEQYF. The CDR3 nucleotides are TGTGCCATCAGTTATACAGGGTCCGAGCAGTACTTC. The chain is built from TRBV10-3 and TRBJ2-7; weak D call: TRBD1 (6 bases). V dropped 5 bases and J dropped 6 bases, with 11 bases sitting between them. The germline CDR1 and CDR2 sequences are ENHRY and SYGVKD. This CDR3 contains 12 residues.

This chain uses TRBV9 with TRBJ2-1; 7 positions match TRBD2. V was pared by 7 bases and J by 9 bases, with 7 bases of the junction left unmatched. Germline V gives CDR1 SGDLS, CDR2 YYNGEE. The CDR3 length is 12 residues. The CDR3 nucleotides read TGTGCCAGCGGAGCGGGATTTATTGAGCAGTTCTTC. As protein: CASGAGFIEQFF.

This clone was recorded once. The CDR3 DNA reads as TGTGCCAGCAGCCTGACTAGCGGGAGAACCGGGGAGCTGTTTTTT. Protein product: CASSLTSGRTGELFF. The J gene is TRBJ2-2, the V gene TRBV28; 12 bases agree with TRBD2. Germline CDR1 and CDR2: MDHEN and SYDVKM. CDR3 length equals 15 residues. V trimming: 6 bases; J trimming: 5 bases; junction bases outside the gene matches: 4.

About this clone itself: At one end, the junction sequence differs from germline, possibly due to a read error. CDR3 DNA: TGTGCCAGCAGTTTAGCCATGGGCACCAACTATGGCTACACCTTC. It encodes CASSLAMGTNYGYTF. This chain uses TRBV7-9 with TRBJ1-2, with no clear D. The CDR3 is made up of 15 amino acids. From germline, CDR1 is SEHNR and CDR2 FQNEAQ (reference sequence).

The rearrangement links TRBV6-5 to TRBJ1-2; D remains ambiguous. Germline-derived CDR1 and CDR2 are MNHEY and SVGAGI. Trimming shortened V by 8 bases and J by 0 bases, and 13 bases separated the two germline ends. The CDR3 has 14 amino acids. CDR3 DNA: TGTGCCAGCGCCCGGGGAAATTCTAACTATGGCTACACCTTC. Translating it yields CASARGNSNYGYTF.

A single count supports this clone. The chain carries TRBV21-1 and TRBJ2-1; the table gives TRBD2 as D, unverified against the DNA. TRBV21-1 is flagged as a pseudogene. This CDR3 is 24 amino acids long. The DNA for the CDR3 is TGTGCCAGCACCGCCAAGTCCCCCTTGATAAAGGAAGCGAGGGAGGACGCAGGCTACAATGAGCAGTTCTTC. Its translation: CASTAKSPLIKEAREDAGYNEQFF.

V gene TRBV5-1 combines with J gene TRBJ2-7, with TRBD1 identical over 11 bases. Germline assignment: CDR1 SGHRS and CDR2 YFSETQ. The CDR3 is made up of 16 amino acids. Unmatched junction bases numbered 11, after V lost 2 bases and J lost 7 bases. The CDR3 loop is CASSFAGQGGGAEQYF. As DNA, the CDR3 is TGCGCCAGCAGCTTTGCGGGACAGGGGGGTGGTGCGGAGCAGTACTTC. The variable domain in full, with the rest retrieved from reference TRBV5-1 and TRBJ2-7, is KAGVTQTPRYLIKTRGQQVTLSCSPISGHRSVSWYQQTPGQGLQFLFEYFSETQRNKGNFPGRFSGRQFSNSRSEMNVSTLELGDSALYLCASSFAGQGGGAEQYFGPGTRLTVT.

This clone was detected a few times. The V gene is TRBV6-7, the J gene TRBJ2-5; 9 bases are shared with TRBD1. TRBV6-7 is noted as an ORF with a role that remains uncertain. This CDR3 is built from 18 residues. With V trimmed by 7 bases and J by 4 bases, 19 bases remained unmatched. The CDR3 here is CASTCFSGTGSVGETQYF. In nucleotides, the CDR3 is TGTGCCAGCACTTGCTTCTCCGGGACAGGGTCAGTCGGAGAGACCCAGTACTTC.

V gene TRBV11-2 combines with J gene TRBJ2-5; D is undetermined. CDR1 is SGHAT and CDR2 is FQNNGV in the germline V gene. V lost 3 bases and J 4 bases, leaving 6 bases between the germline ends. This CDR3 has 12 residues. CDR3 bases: TGTGCCAGCAGCTTGACTGGAGAGACCCAGTACTTC. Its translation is CASSLTGETQYF.

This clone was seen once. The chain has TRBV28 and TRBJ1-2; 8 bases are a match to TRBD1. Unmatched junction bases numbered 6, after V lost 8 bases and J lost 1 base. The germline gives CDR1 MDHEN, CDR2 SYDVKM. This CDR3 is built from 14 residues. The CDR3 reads CASFRQGNNYGYTF. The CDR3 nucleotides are TGTGCCAGCTTTAGACAGGGGAATAACTATGGCTACACCTTC.

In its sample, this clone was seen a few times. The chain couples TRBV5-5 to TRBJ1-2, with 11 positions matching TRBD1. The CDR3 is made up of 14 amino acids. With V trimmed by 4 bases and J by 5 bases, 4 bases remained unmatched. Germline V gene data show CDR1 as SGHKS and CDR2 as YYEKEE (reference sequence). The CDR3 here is CASSEGQGGYGYTF. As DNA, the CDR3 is TGTGCCAGCAGCGAGGGACAGGGGGGATATGGCTACACCTTC.

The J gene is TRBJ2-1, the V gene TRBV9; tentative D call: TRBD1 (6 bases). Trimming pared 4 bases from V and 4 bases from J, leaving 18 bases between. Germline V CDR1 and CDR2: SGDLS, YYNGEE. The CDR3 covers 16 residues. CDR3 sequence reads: CASSSGAKGRYNEQFF. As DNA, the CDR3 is TGTGCCAGCAGCTCAGGGGCCAAGGGACGTTACAATGAGCAGTTCTTC.

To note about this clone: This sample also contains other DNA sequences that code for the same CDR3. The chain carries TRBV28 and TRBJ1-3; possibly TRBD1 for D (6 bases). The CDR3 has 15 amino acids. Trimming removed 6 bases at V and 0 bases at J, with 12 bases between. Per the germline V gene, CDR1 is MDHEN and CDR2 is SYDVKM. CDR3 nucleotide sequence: TGTGCCAGCAGCCGGGGACAAACCTCTGGAAACACCATATATTTT. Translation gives CASSRGQTSGNTIYF. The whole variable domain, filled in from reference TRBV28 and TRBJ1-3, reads DVKVTQSSRYLVKRTGEKVFLECVQDMDHENMFWYRQDPGLGLRLIYFSYDVKMKEKGDIPEGYSVSREKKERFSLILESASTNQTSMYLCASSRGQTSGNTIYFGEGSWLTVV.

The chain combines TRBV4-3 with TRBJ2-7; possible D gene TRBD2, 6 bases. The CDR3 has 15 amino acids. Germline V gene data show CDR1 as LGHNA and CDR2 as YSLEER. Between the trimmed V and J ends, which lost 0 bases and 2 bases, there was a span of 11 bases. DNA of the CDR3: TGCGCCAGCAGCCAAGATCGGGTAGCGGCCTACGAGCAGTACTTC. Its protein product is CASSQDRVAAYEQYF.

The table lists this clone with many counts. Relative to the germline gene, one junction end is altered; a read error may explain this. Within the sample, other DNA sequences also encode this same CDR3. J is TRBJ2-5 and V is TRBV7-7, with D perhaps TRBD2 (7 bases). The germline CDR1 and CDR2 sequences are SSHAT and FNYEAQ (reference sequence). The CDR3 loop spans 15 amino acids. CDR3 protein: CASSFRGGGQETQYF. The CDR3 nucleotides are TGTGCTAGCAGCTTTCGAGGGGGGGGGCAAGAGACCCAGTACTTC.